These 3 T cell receptor beta chains originate from one sample sequenced in a study of T cells in narcolepsy. Only in-frame clones appear in the TCRdb table, and some are missing; sequencing was by immunoSEQ multiplex PCR. The repertoire holds 25,000 to 35,000 clones, approximately 87% seen once, with more than 0.95% in the top ten. Source material: CD45RA- memory CD4+ T cells from PBMCs. The source of these receptors is a human donor with narcolepsy.

The chain has TRBV5-1 and TRBJ1-5; 7 nucleotides agree with TRBD1. The V segment lost 4 bases and the J segment 5 bases; nucleotides outside the gene matches: 3. Germline V CDR1 and CDR2: SGHRS, YFSETQ. The CDR3 is 13 amino acids. The chain's CDR3 is CASSQTGDQPQHF. In DNA form, the CDR3 reads TGCGCCAGCAGCCAAACAGGGGATCAGCCCCAGCATTTT.

V gene TRBV30 combines with J gene TRBJ2-7; no reliable D call. The germline V gene has CDR1 GTSNPN and CDR2 SVGIG (reference sequence). V gave up 2 bases and J gave up 3 bases, with 11 bases separating them. This CDR3 is built from 13 residues. The CDR3 spells CAWSRTSYYEQYF. In DNA form, the CDR3 reads TGTGCCTGGAGTAGGACCTCCTACTACGAGCAGTACTTC.

The table lists this clone with a few counts. The chain carries TRBV2 and TRBJ1-4, with a tentative D call TRBD1 (6 bases). V was cut by 6 bases and J by 0 bases, with 17 bases left in between. Germline CDR1 reads SNHLY; CDR2 reads FYNNEI. This CDR3 is 17 amino acids long. The CDR3 reads CASRRGAQFTTNEKLFF. The DNA for the CDR3 is TGTGCCAGCAGGAGGGGGGCTCAGTTTACAACTAATGAAAAACTGTTTTTT.